This TCR beta chain was profiled in a study of blood T cell repertoires in COVID-19. Study-wide background: Acute-phase and convalescent COVID-19 samples originated in the United States, Italy and Spain. From T cells, B-cell-depleted T cells, or PBMCs came the material, which was cDNA or gDNA.

Authors' methods: Amplification from reference gene primers served as the basis for estimated nucleated cell counts. Profiling relied on immunoSEQ multiplex PCR, and the TCRdb table lists in-frame clones only, not all of them. V, J and clone size derive from that table, while D and trimming were established from the DNA sequence. The sample consists of around 190,000 clones, 80% to 90% of them appearing once. Germline-derived CDR1 and CDR2 are MNHEY and SMNVEV (reference sequence). This CDR3 region has 13 residues. Trimming removed 3 bases from V and 5 bases from J; junction bases left unmatched: 4. The V call is TRBV27, the J call TRBJ2-7; 7 bases align to TRBD1. The sequencing sample was made of peripheral blood. This sequence originates from a human donor in a cohort sampled during active COVID-19. CDR3 loop: CASSLKQGHEQYF. Here the CDR3 DNA reads TGTGCCAGCAGTTTGAAACAGGGGCACGAGCAGTACTTC.